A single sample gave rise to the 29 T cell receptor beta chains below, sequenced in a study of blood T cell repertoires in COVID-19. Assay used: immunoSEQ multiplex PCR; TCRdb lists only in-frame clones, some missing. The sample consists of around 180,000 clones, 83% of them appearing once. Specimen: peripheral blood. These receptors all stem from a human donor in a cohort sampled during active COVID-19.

CDR3 amino acids: CASLAGDLGEQYF. CDR3 in DNA: TGTGCCTCCTTAGCGGGAGACTTGGGTGAGCAGTACTTC. This chain connects TRBV28 to TRBJ2-7; 9 bases map to TRBD2. Trimming at V came to 11 bases and at J to 7 bases, leaving 12 bases not matched to a gene. The CDR3 covers 13 residues. The germline gives CDR1 MDHEN, CDR2 SYDVKM.

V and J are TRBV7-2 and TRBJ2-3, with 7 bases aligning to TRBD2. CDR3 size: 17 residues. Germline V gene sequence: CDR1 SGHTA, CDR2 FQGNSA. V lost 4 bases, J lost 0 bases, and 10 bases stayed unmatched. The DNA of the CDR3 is TGTGCCAGCAGCTCCTATACTAGCGCACCTAGCACAGATACGCAGTATTTT. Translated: CASSSYTSAPSTDTQYF.

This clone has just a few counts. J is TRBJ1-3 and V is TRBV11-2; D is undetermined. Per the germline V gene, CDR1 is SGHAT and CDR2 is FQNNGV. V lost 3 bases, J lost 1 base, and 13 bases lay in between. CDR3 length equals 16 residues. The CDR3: CASSFSVGYSGNTIYF. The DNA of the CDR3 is TGTGCCAGCAGCTTTAGTGTCGGGTATTCTGGAAACACCATATATTTT.

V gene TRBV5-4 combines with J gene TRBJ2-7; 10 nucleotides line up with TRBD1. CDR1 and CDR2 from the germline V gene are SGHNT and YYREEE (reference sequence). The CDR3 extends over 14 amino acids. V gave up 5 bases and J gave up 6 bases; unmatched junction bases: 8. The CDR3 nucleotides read TGTGCCAGCAGTTGCCGGGACAGGGGCTGCGAGCAGTACTTC. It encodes CASSCRDRGCEQYF.

The DNA for the CDR3 is TGTGCCAGCAGTCTCTTTAGGGGACAGCCCCAGCATTTT. It is translated as CASSLFRGQPQHF. This chain uses TRBV27 with TRBJ1-5; tentatively, D is TRBD1 (5 bases). The CDR3 consists of 13 residues. CDR1 is MNHEY and CDR2 is SMNVEV in the germline V gene (reference sequence). Trimming removed 5 bases from V and 7 bases from J, with 12 bases in between.

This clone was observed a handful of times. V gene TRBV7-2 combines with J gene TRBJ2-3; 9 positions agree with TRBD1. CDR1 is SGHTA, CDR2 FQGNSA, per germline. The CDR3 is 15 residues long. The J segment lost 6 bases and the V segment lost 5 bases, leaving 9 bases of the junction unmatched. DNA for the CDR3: TGTGCCAGCAGCCCGAGGCGGACAGGGGTCGATACGCAGTATTTT. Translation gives CASSPRRTGVDTQYF.

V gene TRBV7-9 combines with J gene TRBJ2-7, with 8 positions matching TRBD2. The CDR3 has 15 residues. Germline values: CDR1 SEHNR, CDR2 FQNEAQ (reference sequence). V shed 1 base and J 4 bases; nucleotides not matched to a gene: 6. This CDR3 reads CASSLETAGAYEQYF. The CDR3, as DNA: TGTGCCAGCAGCTTAGAAACAGCGGGAGCTTACGAGCAGTACTTC.

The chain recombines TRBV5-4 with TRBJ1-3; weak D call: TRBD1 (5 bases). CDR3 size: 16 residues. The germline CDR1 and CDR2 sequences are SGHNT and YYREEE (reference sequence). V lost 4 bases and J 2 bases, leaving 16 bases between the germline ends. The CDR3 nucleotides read TGTGCCAGCAGCCCAGACAGCAACCGTCCTGGAAACACCATATATTTT. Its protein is CASSPDSNRPGNTIYF.

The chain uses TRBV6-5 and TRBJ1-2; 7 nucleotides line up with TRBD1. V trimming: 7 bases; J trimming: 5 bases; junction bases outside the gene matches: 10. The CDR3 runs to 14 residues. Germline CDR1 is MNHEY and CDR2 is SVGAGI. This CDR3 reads CASTTSGQAYGYTF. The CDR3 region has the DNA TGTGCCAGCACTACCTCCGGACAGGCTTATGGCTACACCTTC.

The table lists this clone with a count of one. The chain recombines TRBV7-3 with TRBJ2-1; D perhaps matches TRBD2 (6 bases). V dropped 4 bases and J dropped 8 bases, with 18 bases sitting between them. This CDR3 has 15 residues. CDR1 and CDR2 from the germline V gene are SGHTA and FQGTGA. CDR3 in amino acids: CASSSGGVGRDEQFF. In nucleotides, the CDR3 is TGTGCCAGCAGCTCCGGGGGAGTGGGCCGGGATGAGCAGTTCTTC.

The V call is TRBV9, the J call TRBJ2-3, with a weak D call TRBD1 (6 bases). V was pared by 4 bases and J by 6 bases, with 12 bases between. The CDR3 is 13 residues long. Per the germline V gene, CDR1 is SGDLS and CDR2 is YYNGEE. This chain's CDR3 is CASSRNRVDTQYF. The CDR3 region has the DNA TGTGCCAGCAGCCGAAACAGGGTCGATACGCAGTATTTT.

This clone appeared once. The CDR3 region has the DNA TGTGCCAGCAGCTGGGGGACAGGGGACTACGAGCAGTACTTC. This codes for CASSWGTGDYEQYF. This chain joins TRBV7-2 and TRBJ2-7; 10 positions agree with TRBD1. Germline V CDR1 and CDR2: SGHTA, FQGNSA. The CDR3 is made up of 14 amino acids. The V and J ends lost 4 bases and 3 bases, in that order; junction bases with no gene match: 3.

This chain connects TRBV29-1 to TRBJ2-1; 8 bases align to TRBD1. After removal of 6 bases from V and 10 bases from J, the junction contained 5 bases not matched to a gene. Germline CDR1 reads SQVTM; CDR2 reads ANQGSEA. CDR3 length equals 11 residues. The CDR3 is CSVGQGGEQFF. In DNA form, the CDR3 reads TGCAGCGTCGGACAGGGTGGGGAGCAGTTCTTC.

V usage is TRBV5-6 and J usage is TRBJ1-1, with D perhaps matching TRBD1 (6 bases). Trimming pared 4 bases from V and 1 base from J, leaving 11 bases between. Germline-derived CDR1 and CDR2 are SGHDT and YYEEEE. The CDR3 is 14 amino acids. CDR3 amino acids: CASSRDTTNTEAFF. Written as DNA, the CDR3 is TGTGCCAGCAGCCGGGACACCACGAACACTGAAGCTTTCTTT.

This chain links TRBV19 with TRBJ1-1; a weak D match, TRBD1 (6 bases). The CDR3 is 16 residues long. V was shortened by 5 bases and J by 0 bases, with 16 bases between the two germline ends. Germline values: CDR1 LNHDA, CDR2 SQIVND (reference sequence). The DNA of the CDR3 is TGTGCCAGTAGTTCAGGTGGACAGATTATGAACACTGAAGCTTTCTTT. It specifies CASSSGGQIMNTEAFF.

In DNA, the CDR3 is TGTGCCACCAGCAGAGACCCAGGGACAGGGCATTCACCCCTCCACTTT. This codes for CATSRDPGTGHSPLHF. The chain links TRBV15 to TRBJ1-6, with 9 bases fitting TRBD1. V lost 0 bases, J lost 8 bases, and 5 bases stayed unmatched. The CDR3 contains 16 residues. Looked up from germline, CDR1 is LNHNV and CDR2 is YYDKDF (reference sequence).

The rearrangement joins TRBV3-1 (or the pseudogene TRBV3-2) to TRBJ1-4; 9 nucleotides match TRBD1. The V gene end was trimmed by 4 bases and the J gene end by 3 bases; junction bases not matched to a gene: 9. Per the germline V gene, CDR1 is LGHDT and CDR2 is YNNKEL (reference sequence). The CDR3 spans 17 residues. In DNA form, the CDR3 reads TGTGCCAGCAGCCTAGAGGACGGGACAGGGCCTAATGAAAAACTGTTTTTT. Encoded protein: CASSLEDGTGPNEKLFF.

CDR3 loop: CASSPRTSAYYEQYF. Written as DNA, the CDR3 is TGTGCCAGCAGCCCCCGGACTAGCGCTTACTACGAGCAGTACTTC. The chain carries TRBV9 and TRBJ2-7; 9 bases line up with TRBD2. The CDR3 is 15 amino acids. Germline V lookup: CDR1 SGDLS, CDR2 YYNGEE. Trimming at V came to 4 bases and at J to 3 bases, leaving 8 bases not matched to a gene.

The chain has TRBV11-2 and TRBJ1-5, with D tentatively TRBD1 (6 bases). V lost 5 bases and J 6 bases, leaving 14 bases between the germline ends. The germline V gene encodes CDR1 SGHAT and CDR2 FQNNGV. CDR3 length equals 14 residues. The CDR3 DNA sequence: TGTGCCAGCAGCCCACTGGGGGCCGTTCAGCCCCAGCATTTT. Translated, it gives CASSPLGAVQPQHF.

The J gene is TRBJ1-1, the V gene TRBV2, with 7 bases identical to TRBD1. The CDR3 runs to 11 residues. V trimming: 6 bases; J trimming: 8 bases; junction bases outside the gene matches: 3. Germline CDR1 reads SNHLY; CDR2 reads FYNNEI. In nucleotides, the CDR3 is TGTGCCAGCAGCATGACAGGGGAAGCTTTCTTT. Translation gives CASSMTGEAFF. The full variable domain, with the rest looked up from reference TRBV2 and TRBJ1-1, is EPEVTQTPSHQVTQMGQEVILRCVPISNHLYFYWYRQILGQKVEFLVSFYNNEISEKSEIFDDQFSVERPDGSNFTLKIRSTKLEDSAMYFCASSMTGEAFFGQGTRLTVV.

Here the CDR3 reads CASSLRLAGGDEQFF. The CDR3 DNA reads TGTGCCAGCAGTTTAAGGCTAGCGGGAGGGGATGAGCAGTTCTTC. The rearrangement uses TRBV28 and TRBJ2-1, with 12 bases matching TRBD2. J gave up 8 bases and V 2 bases, and 4 bases lay outside the gene matches. There are 15 residues in the CDR3. The germline gives CDR1 MDHEN, CDR2 SYDVKM.

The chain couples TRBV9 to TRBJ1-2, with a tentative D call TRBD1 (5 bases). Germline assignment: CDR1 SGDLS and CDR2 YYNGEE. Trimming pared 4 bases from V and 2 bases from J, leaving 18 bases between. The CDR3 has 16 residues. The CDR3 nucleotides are TGTGCCAGCAGCCCCCAACCCGGACGGGGGAACTATGGCTACACCTTC. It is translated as CASSPQPGRGNYGYTF.

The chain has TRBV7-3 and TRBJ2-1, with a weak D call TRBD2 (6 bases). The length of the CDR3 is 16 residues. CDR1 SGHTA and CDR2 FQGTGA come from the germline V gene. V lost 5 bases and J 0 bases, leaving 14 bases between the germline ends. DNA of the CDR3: TGTGCCAGCAGCGCCAGGGCGGGGAGCTCCTACAATGAGCAGTTCTTC. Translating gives CASSARAGSSYNEQFF.

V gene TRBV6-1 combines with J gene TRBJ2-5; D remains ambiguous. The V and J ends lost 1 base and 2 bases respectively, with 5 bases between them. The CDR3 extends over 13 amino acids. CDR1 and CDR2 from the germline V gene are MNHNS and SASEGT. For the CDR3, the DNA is TGTGCCAGCAGTGAAGGACTGCAAGAGACCCAGTACTTC. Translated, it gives CASSEGLQETQYF.

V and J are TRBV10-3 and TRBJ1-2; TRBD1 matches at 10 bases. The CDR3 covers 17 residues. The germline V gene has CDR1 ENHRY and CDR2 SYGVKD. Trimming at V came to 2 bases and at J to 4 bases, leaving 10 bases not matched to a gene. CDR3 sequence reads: CAISEAPGTGDSYGYTF. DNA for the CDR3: TGTGCCATCAGTGAGGCACCCGGGACAGGGGACAGCTATGGCTACACCTTC.

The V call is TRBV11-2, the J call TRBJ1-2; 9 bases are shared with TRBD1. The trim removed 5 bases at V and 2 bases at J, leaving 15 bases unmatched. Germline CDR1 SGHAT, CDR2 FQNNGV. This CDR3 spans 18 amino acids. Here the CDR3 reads CASSPSPGQGIGNYGYTF. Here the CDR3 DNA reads TGTGCCAGCAGCCCCAGCCCAGGACAGGGGATCGGCAACTATGGCTACACCTTC.

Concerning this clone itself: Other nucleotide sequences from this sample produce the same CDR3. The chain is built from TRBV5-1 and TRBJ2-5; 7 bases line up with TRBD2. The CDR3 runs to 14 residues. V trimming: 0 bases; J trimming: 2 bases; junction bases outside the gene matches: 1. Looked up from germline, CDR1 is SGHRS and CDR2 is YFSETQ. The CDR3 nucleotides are TGCGCCAGCAGCTTGGCGGGAGGTCAAGAGACCCAGTACTTC. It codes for CASSLAGGQETQYF.

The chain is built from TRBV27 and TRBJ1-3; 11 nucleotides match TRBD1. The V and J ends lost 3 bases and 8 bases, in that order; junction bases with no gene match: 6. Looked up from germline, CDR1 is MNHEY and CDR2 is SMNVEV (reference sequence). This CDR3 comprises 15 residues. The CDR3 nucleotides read TGTGCCAGCAGTTTGGGAGGACAGGGGGCTTACACCATATATTTT. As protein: CASSLGGQGAYTIYF.

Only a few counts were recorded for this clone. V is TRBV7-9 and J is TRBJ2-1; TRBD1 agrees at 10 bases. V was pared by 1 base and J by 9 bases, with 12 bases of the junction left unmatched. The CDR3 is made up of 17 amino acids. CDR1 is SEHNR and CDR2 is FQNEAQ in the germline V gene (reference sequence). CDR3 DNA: TGTGCCAGCAGCTTAGGTCCACAGGACAGGGGGTTTGGTGAGCAGTTCTTC. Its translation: CASSLGPQDRGFGEQFF.